The entry below describes one T cell receptor (beta chain). Its antigen is currently not known. Per-base quality was not reported, and no clone a single base away is much larger than it. Participants in the prospective study were enrolled through a virtual design, were aged about 18 to 100 years, and lived in roughly 24 United States geographic areas. In the prospective study, participants were assigned to cohorts based on the clinical history participants reported in a screening survey and a study questionnaire. In the prospective study, whole blood, serum and a nasopharyngeal or oropharyngeal swab were collected from each participant by mobile phlebotomists. Participants in the prospective study had the option to provide additional blood draws and questionnaires over a 2-month period. Prospective study blood samples were shipped either frozen or at room temperature before DNA extraction. Via the germline V gene, CDR1 is ENHRY and CDR2 SYGVKD. Germline trimming: 3 bases from V, 7 bases from J; junction bases outside gene matches: 4. Spanning cysteine to phenylalanine, the CDR3 consists of 15 amino acids. Just the 45-base CDR3 DNA is kept, in frame starting at base 1.

The data are from a study of blood T cell repertoires in COVID-19 (TCRdb year 2020). Describing the broader study: Collaborator samples came from the United States, Italy and Spain and covered acute and convalescent phases of COVID-19. The material from the prospective study consisted of cDNA or gDNA derived from T cells, B-cell-depleted T cells, or PBMCs. Subjects who had been exposed to COVID-19, were actively infected with it, or had recovered from it provided the deeply sampled blood TCRbeta repertoires that made up the dataset. The repertoires were released in a freely available public database intended as a resource for research on the immune response to SARS-CoV-2. Samples were obtained from the ongoing ImmuneRACE study (first 160 participants) and from about 1,300 subjects provided by 6 global collaborators. Sample metadata almost always included a de-identified subject ID, COVID-19 status, age in years and sex. HLA class I and class II types, where available, came from metadata supplied by the sample provider rather than from assay-based typing.

On the study overall, not on this receptor specifically: Clinical and demographic metadata were provided uncurated, with the amount varying by source and participant.

The immunoSEQ Assay, a bias-controlled multiplex PCR, was used to amplify TCRbeta CDR3 regions from genomic DNA. As for the original processing: The number of nucleated cells in each sample was estimated by amplification of reference gene primers within the assay. To quantify the absolute abundance of each unique TCRbeta CDR3 rearrangement, sequence reads were collapsed and filtered. Productive Simpson clonality was computed per sample as the square root of Simpson's diversity index over productive rearrangements. The clones in this table, taken by TCRdb from immuneACCESS, are in-frame only. Not every clone is retained; where verified, under half of the shortfall comes from an unresolved V gene, and the cause of the rest is unknown. That table gives V, J and clone size, and the DNA gave D and trimming. This sample holds about 430,000 clones; around nine tenths were observed only once. Clones ranked in the top ten supply 0.9% to 1% of the sample.

The sequenced material came from PBMCs or T cells enriched from blood (not recorded which). The chain is encoded by TRBV10-3 joined to TRBJ2-1, with 12 bases aligning to TRBD2. The receptor was derived from a woman in her thirties with acute COVID-19. The CDR3 protein is CAISEGTSGGNEQFF. The nucleotide sequence is TGTGCCATCAGTGAAGGAACTAGCGGGGGGAATGAGCAGTTCTTC.